This T cell receptor beta chain was sequenced for a study of early T cells in non-severe SARS-CoV-2 infection. The overall study: The study sequenced bulk RNA from unsorted whole blood, with chains unpaired. Study results and limitations: VDJdb matching favored anti-spike CD8 responses, missing private and CD4 specificities.

This clonotype was counted at least ten times. What it recognizes is unknown. Unique molecular identifiers (one per individual cDNA molecule) were attached. TCRdb re-called the 5' RACE reads with MiXCR, one entry per CDR3 protein. The data contain roughly 53,000 distinct CDR3 sequences, around 9.3% of them singletons. This CDR3 region has 14 residues. Trimming cost V 0 bases and J 3 bases, with 10 bases left between them. Germline CDR1 is DFQATT and CDR2 is SNEGSKA (reference sequence). The chain couples TRBV20-1 to TRBJ2-3; D not resolved. The TCR originated in an adult who was a healthcare worker with PCR-confirmed SARS-CoV-2 infection or an uninfected control (not recorded which). Sequences were obtained from whole blood. The CDR3 bases are TGCAGTGCTAGAGATGGCGGCTCGACAGATACGCAGTATTTT. Residues: CSARDGGSTDTQYF.